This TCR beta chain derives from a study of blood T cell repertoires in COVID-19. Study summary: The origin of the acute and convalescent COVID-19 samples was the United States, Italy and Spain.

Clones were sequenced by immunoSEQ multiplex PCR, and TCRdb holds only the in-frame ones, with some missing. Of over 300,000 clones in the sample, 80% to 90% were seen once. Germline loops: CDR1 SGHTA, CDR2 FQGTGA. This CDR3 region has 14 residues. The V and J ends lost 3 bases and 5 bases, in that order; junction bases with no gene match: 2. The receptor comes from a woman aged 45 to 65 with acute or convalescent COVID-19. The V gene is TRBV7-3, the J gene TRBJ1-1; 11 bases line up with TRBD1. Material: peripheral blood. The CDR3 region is CASSFGTGGTEAFF. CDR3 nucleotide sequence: TGTGCCAGCAGCTTCGGGACAGGGGGAACTGAAGCTTTCTTT. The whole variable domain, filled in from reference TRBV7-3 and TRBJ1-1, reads GAGVSQTPSNKVTEKGKYVELRCDPISGHTALYWYRQSLGQGPEFLIYFQGTGAADDSGLPNDRFFAVRPEGSVSTLKIQRTERGDSAVYLCASSFGTGGTEAFFGQGTRLTVV.